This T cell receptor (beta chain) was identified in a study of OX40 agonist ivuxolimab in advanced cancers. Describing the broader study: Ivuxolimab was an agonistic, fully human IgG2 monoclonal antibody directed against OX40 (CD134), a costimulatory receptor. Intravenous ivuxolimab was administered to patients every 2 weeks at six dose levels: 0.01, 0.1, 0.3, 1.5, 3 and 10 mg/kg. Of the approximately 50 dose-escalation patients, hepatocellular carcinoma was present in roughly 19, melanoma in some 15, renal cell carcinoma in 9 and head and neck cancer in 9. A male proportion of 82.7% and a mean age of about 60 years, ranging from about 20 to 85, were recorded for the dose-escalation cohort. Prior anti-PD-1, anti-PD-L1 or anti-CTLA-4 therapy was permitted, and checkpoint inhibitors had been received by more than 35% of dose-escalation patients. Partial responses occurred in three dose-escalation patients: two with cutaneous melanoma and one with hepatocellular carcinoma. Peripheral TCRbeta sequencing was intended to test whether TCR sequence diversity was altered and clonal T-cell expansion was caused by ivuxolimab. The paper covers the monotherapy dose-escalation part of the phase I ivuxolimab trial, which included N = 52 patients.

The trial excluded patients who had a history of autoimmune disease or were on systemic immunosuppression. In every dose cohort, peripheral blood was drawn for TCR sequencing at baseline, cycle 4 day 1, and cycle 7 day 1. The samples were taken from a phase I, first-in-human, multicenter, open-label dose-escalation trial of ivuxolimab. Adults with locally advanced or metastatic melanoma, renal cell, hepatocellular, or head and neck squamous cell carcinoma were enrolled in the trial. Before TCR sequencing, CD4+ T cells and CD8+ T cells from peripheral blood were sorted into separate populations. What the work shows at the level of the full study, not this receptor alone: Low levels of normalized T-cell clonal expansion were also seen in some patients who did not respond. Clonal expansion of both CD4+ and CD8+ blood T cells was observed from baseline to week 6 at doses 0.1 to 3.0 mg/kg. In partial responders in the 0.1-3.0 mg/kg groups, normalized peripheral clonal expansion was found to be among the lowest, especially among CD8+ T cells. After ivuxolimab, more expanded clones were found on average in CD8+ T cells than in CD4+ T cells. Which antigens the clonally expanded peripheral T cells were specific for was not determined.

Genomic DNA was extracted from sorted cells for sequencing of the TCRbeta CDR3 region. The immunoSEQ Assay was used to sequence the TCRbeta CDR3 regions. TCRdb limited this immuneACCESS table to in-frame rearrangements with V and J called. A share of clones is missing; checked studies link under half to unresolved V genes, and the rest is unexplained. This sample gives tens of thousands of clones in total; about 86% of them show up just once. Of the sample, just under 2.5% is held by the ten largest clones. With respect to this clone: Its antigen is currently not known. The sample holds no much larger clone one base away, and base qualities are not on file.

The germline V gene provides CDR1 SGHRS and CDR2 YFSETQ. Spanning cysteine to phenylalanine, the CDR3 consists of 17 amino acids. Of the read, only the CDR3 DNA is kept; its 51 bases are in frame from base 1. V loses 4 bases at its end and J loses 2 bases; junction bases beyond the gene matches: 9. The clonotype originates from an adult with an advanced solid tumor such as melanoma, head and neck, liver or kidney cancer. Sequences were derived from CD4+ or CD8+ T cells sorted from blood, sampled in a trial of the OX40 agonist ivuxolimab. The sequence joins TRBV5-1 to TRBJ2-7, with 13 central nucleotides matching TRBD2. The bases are TGCGCCAGCAGCCGTGTCTTTGGGACTAGCGGGACCTACGAGCAGTACTTC. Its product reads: CASSRVFGTSGTYEQYF.